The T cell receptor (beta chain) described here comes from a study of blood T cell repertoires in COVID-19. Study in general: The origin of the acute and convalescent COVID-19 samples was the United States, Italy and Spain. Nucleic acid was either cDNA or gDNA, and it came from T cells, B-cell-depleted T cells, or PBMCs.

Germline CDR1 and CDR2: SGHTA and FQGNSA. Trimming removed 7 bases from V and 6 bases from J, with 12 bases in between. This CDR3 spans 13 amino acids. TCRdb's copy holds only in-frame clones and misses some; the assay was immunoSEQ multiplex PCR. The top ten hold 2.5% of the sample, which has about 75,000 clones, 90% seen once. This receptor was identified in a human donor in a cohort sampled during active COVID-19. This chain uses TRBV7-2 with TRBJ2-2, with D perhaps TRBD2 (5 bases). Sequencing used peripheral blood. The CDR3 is CASTREFAGELFF. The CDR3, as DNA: TGTGCCAGCACACGGGAATTCGCCGGGGAGCTGTTTTTT.